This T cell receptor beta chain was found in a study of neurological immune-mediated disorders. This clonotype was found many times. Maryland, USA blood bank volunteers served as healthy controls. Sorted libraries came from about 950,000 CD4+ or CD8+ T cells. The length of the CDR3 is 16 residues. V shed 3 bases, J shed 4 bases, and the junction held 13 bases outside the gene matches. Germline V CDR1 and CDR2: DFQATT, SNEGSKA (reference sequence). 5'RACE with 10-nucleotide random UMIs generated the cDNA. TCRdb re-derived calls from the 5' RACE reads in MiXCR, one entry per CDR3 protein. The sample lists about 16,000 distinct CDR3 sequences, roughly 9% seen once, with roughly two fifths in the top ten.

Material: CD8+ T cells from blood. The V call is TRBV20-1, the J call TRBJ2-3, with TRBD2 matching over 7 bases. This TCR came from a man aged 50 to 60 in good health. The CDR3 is CSASPFREDCPDTQYF. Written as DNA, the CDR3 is TGCAGTGCTAGTCCTTTTCGGGAGGATTGCCCAGATACGCAGTATTTT.